The 10 T cell receptor beta chains in this list originate from one sample, sequenced in a study of T cell repertoires in cytomegalovirus infection. TCRdb ran MiXCR on the reads and lists one entry per CDR3 protein. The sample yields about 260,000 distinct CDR3 sequences, roughly 15% seen once. The material sequenced was PBMCs. The receptors were sampled from a human donor in good health (CMV status not recorded). Some clones in this sample may be carry-over from other donors' samples.

The chain links TRBV12-3 or TRBV12-4 to TRBJ1-4; D unresolved. The ends were cut back, 3 bases at V and 11 bases at J, with 22 bases in the middle. The CDR3 covers 16 residues. The CDR3 nucleotides read TGTGCCAGCAGTTTCTTCGTTCTCGGTCGGAGGTATAAACTGTTTTTT. The encoded protein is CASSFFVLGRRYKLFF.

This clonotype has more than one count but fewer than ten. This chain links TRBV29-1 with TRBJ1-3; D possibly corresponds to TRBD1 (6 bases). V dropped 6 bases and J dropped 3 bases, with 21 bases sitting between them. CDR3 length: 16 amino acids. The V gene's germline CDR1 is SQVTM and CDR2 ANQGSEA. CDR3 region: CSVRSGGGGFGNTIYF. For the CDR3, the DNA is TGCAGCGTCCGGTCGGGGGGCGGCGGTTTTGGAAACACCATATATTTT.

This CDR3 reads CASRHRQGFGGYTF. The CDR3 DNA sequence: TGTGCCAGCAGACACAGACAGGGGTTCGGTGGCTACACCTTC. This rearrangement joins TRBV12-3 or TRBV12-4 to TRBJ1-2; TRBD1 matches at 8 bases. The V and J ends lost 6 bases and 7 bases, in that order; junction bases with no gene match: 10. CDR3 length: 14 residues.

This clonotype was found a few times. V gene TRBV5-5 combines with J gene TRBJ1-1, with 8 bases matching TRBD1. Losses at the gene ends were 4 bases for V and 1 base for J; bases not matched to a gene: 9. This CDR3 spans 16 amino acids. Germline lookup yields CDR1 SGHKS and CDR2 YYEKEE (reference sequence). The CDR3 here is CASSPRQGIRNTEAFF. CDR3 DNA sequence: TGTGCCAGCAGCCCCCGACAGGGGATCAGGAACACTGAAGCTTTCTTT.

This chain links TRBV20-1 with TRBJ2-3; perhaps TRBD1 as D (5 bases). The CDR3 contains 14 residues. V was shortened by 2 bases and J by 0 bases, with 9 bases between the two germline ends. Germline V gives CDR1 DFQATT, CDR2 SNEGSKA (reference sequence). The CDR3 sequence: CSARKGSSTDTQYF. In DNA form, the CDR3 reads TGCAGTGCTAGAAAGGGGTCTAGCACAGATACGCAGTATTTT.

This chain joins TRBV29-1 and TRBJ2-2; a possible D gene is TRBD2 (5 bases). V lost 5 bases and J 0 bases, leaving 16 bases between the germline ends. Germline V gives CDR1 SQVTM, CDR2 ANQGSEA. The CDR3 covers 16 residues. Here the CDR3 DNA reads TGCAGCGTTATTGGAGGCAGGCCACCGAACACCGGGGAGCTGTTTTTT. Translated, it gives CSVIGGRPPNTGELFF.

The J gene is TRBJ2-7, the V gene TRBV5-1, with 9 bases that match TRBD1. Germline V lookup: CDR1 SGHRS, CDR2 YFSETQ. This CDR3 has 14 amino acids. J gave up 6 bases and V 4 bases, and 8 bases lay outside the gene matches. The CDR3 bases are TGCGCCAGCAGCCTCTTACAGGGGGCAAGCGAGCAGTACTTC. Its protein product is CASSLLQGASEQYF.

This clonotype was observed many times. This chain joins TRBV6-6 and TRBJ2-7; 7 positions match TRBD1. Germline values: CDR1 MNHNY, CDR2 SVGAGI (reference sequence). This CDR3 has 20 residues. With V trimmed by 2 bases and J by 0 bases, 19 bases remained unmatched. This CDR3 is CASSYTKPGTGVLSSYEQYF. CDR3 in DNA: TGTGCCAGCAGTTACACGAAGCCCGGAACAGGGGTACTTAGCTCCTACGAGCAGTACTTC.

This clonotype was picked up many times. The chain joins TRBV6-2 or TRBV6-3 to TRBJ2-5, with D maybe TRBD1 (6 bases). The V gene's germline CDR1 is MNHEY and CDR2 SVGEGT. The CDR3 sequence is 14 residues long. V was clipped by 6 bases and J by 3 bases, with 14 bases between them. CDR3 in amino acids: CASRPPGHKETQYF. The CDR3 coding sequence is TGTGCCAGCAGACCCCCGGGACACAAAGAGACCCAGTACTTC.

This clonotype was counted a few times. The chain joins TRBV6-2 or TRBV6-3 to TRBJ2-1; D unresolved. The CDR3 is 10 amino acids. Germline V CDR1 and CDR2: MNHEY, SVGEGT. Trimming removed 5 bases from V and 9 bases from J, with 5 bases in between. CDR3 nucleotides: TGTGCCAGCAGTATGGGTGAGCAGTTCTTC. Residues: CASSMGEQFF.